This is a list of T cell receptor beta chains from one sample in a study of regulatory T cells in long-lasting Graves disease. Each CDR3 protein is one row after TCRdb ran MiXCR on the multiplex PCR reads. The sample lists roughly 500,000 distinct CDR3 sequences; less than 25% were seen once. The input for sequencing was peripheral blood mononuclear cells (PBMCs), taken when the disease was refractory, from a patient treated with antithyroid drugs. These receptor sequences come from a female donor with Graves disease. Both conserved end residues are part of each CDR3.

cdr3_aa: CAFPDRELTGELFF; v_call: TRBV10-1; j_call: TRBJ2-2
cdr3_aa: CASSLEQGYRWAFF; v_call: TRBV7-8; j_call: TRBJ1-1
cdr3_aa: CARGLAVNTGELFF; v_call: TRBV2; j_call: TRBJ2-2
cdr3_aa: CASGLAGGPREQYF; v_call: TRBV19; j_call: TRBJ2-7
cdr3_aa: CASSSADGLRGYTF; v_call: TRBV7-9; j_call: TRBJ1-2
cdr3_aa: CASSSLDTGEQYF; v_call: TRBV4-3; j_call: TRBJ2-7
cdr3_aa: CASSWTGGRTEAFF; v_call: TRBV5-6; j_call: TRBJ1-1
cdr3_aa: CASSRAGFTEAFF; v_call: TRBV7-9; j_call: TRBJ1-1
cdr3_aa: CASSDIWGGEKLFF; v_call: TRBV6-2/TRBV6-3; j_call: TRBJ1-4
cdr3_aa: CASSLRTSGSSTYEQYF; v_call: TRBV6-1; j_call: TRBJ2-7
cdr3_aa: CASSPPITSVPRGGNEQFF; v_call: TRBV18; j_call: TRBJ2-1
cdr3_aa: CASSFDSPRRGEQFF; v_call: TRBV11-2; j_call: TRBJ2-1
cdr3_aa: CASRAGLADDNEQFF; v_call: TRBV6-2/TRBV6-3; j_call: TRBJ2-1